This T cell receptor beta chain appears in the sequencing data of a study of T cell clonotyping in hematopoietic cell transplantation. Sequenced by immunoSEQ multiplex PCR; TCRdb stores in-frame clones only, minus some. The repertoire holds around 19,000 clones, 86% seen once, with under 10% in the top ten. Looked up from germline, CDR1 is SGHRS and CDR2 is YFSETQ. Deletions cut 0 bases from V and 2 bases from J, with 9 bases between. This CDR3 is built from 14 residues. The time point denotes: recipient sample about 28 days before transplant, after cytoreduction. In its sample, this clone was seen a few times. The target antigen is unknown. General study results and limits: No sorting was done, leaving CD4 and CD8 contributions mixed. Few recipient clonotypes overlapped donors; over 95% were de novo at given depth.

The chain is built from TRBV5-1 and TRBJ2-7; maybe TRBD1 (5 bases). The clonotype originates from a man between 45 and 60 years old with acute myeloid leukemia. Some clones in this sample may be carry-over from other donors' samples. The input for sequencing was peripheral blood mononuclear cells, taken before stem cell transplant. CDR3 DNA sequence: TGCGCCAGCAGCTTGGGACAGCGCACCTACGAGCAGTACTTC. This encodes CASSLGQRTYEQYF.